This T cell receptor (beta chain) derives from a study of cytomegalovirus exposure and HLA in healthy donors. The study, taken as a whole, reports: Sequencing depth across donors, presence/absence analyses assumed, was roughly uniform. A missense DCLRE1C variant was associated with V- and J-gene trimming of TCR beta chains in a later analysis, and an independent cohort replicated the association.

This clone was observed a few times. Its antigen is undetermined. Trimming shortened V by 5 bases and J by 5 bases, and 13 bases separated the two germline ends. Germline V lookup: CDR1 MGHRA, CDR2 YSYEKL. The CDR3 has 14 residues. PCR used 60 Vbeta primers and 13 Jbeta primers. TCRdb keeps only in-frame clones here, not all; method: immunoSEQ multiplex PCR. This sample has around 150,000 clones; about four fifths occur once, and the top ten carry roughly 2.2%. Sequencing input: PBMCs. The sequence derives from a man younger than 45 in good health and CMV-seronegative. The rearrangement uses TRBV4-1 and TRBJ2-1; D is possibly TRBD2 (5 bases). The CDR3 reads CASSEGPGNNEQFF. The DNA for the CDR3 is TGCGCCAGCAGCGAAGGGCCGGGGAACAATGAGCAGTTCTTC.